This T cell receptor (beta chain) stems from a study of patients and donors after allogeneic stem cell transplantation. The V gene lost 2 bases and the J gene lost 3 bases, with 9 bases spanning the gap. The CDR3 is 13 amino acids. Looked up from germline, CDR1 is SGHKS and CDR2 is YYEKEE (reference sequence). TCRdb re-analysed the RT-PCR reads in MiXCR, keeping a single row per CDR3 protein. The sample holds some 160,000 distinct CDR3 sequences, 24% seen once. The material sequenced was blood, either unsorted or a sorted T cell fraction (not recorded which). This chain joins TRBV5-5 and TRBJ2-7, with D uncertain. This sequence originates from a human donor who was either an allogeneic HSCT recipient or a stem cell or donor lymphocyte infusion donor (not recorded which). It is not recorded whose cells these are; they may come from a transplant donor. The CDR3 loop is CASSLVLGYEQYF. As DNA, the CDR3 is TGTGCCAGCAGCTTAGTTCTAGGCTACGAGCAGTACTTC.